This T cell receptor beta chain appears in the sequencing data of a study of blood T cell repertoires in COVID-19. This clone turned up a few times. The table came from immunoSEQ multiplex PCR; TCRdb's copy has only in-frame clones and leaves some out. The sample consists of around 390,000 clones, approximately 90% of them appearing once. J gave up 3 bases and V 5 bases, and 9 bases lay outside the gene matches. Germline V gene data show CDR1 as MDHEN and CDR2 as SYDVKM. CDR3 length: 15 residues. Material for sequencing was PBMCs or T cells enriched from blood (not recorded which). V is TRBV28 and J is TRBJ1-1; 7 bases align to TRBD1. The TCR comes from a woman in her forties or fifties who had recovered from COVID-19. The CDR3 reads CASSVQGFRDTEAFF. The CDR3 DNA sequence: TGTGCCAGCAGTGTACAGGGGTTTAGGGACACTGAAGCTTTCTTT.